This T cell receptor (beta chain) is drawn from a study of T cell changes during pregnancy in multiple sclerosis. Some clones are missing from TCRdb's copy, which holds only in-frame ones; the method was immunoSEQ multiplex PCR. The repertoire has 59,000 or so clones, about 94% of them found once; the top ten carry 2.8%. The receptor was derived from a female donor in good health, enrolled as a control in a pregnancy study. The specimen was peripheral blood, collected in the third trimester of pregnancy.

The DNA of the CDR3 is TGTGCCAGCAGCCAATCCGGGGGCTCCTACGAGCAGTACTTC. This codes for CASSQSGGSYEQYF. This sequence joins TRBV16 and TRBJ2-7; maybe TRBD2 (6 bases). This CDR3 comprises 14 residues. Trimming cost V 0 bases and J 0 bases, with 6 bases left between them. CDR1 is KGHSY, CDR2 FQNENV, per germline.